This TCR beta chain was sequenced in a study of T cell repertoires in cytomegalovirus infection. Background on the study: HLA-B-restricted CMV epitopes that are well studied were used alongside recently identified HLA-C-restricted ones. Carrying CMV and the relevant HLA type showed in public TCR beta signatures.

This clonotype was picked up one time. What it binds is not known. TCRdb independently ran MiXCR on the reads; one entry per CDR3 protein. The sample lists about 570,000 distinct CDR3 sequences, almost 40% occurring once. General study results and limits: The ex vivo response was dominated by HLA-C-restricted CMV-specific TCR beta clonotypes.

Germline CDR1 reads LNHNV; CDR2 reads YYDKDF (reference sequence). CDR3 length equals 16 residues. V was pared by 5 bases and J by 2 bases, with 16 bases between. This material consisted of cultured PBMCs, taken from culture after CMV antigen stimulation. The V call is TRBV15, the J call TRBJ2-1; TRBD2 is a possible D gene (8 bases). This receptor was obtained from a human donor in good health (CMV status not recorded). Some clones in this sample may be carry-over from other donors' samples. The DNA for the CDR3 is TGTGCCACCAGCGGGATCGGGAGGGGGCCCTACAATGAGCAGTTCTTC. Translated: CATSGIGRGPYNEQFF.